Listed below are T cell receptor beta chains from one sample, sequenced in a study of OX40 agonist ivuxolimab in advanced cancers. Sequenced by immunoSEQ multiplex PCR; TCRdb stores in-frame clones only, minus some. The sample shows roughly 76,000 clones, 70% to 90% of them seen only once. The specimen was CD4+ or CD8+ T cells sorted from blood, collected in a trial of the OX40 agonist ivuxolimab. The source is an adult with an advanced solid tumor such as melanoma, head and neck, liver or kidney cancer. The conserved cysteine and the conserved F or W are not part of the CDR3 here.

TRBV6-5	14	TRBJ2-6	ASSYRGISGANVLT
TRBV11-1	12	TRBJ1-1	ASSLGAHSPEAF
TRBV19	16	TRBJ2-1	ASTIGTSGGSSYNEQF
TRBV7-2	14	TRBJ1-5	ASSLEAGVGGQPQH
TRBV2	16	TRBJ2-2	ASSGRGAGGPNTGELF
TRBV10-3	11	TRBJ2-3	AIRLEGTDTQY
TRBV5-1	12	TRBJ1-1	ASSLGPGNTEAF
TRBV10-1	13	TRBJ2-3	ASSPRYWNTDTQY
TRBV6-5	11	TRBJ2-1	ASSEARGNRQF
TRBV6-1	11	TRBJ2-5	ASSIRGRETQY
TRBV7-3	14	TRBJ2-1	ASSSQGTKSYNEQF
TRBV5-1	12	TRBJ2-5	ASSLGQVQETQY
TRBV11-3	11	TRBJ2-7	ASSFEDSYEQY
TRBV9	12	TRBJ2-7	ASSAGGGIHEQY
TRBV7-6	10	TRBJ2-2	ASSLNRKELF
TRBV11-2	12	TRBJ2-1	ASSFGQGYNEQF
TRBV29-1	11	TRBJ2-7	SVGDRGINEQY
TRBV2	12	TRBJ2-3	ASSEAPGADTQY
TRBV10-2	11	TRBJ2-1	ASRVASYNEQF
TRBV19	13	TRBJ2-1	ASSLLAGGYNEQF
TRBV14	12	TRBJ2-5	ASSQGARSETQY
TRBV9	13	TRBJ1-6	ASSVGGKGDSPLH
TRBV11-2	11	TRBJ2-5	ASSHGGLRTQY
TRBV7-6	14	TRBJ1-3	ASSPLVQPTGNTIY
TRBV5-1	13	TRBJ1-1	ASSLGPGGETEAF